What follows describes a single T cell receptor (beta chain). Antigen: not known. The CDR3 spans 15 residues. The V gene's germline CDR1 is SGHRS and CDR2 YFSETQ. V shed 5 bases, J shed 1 base, and the junction held 9 bases outside the gene matches. Expressed TCRB transcripts were sequenced because the entire RNA isolate underwent reverse transcription. Generated by immunoSEQ multiplex PCR, the TCRdb table keeps only in-frame clones and is missing some. The data hold roughly 340,000 clones, with around an eighth observed a single time. This specimen comes from a study of beta chain features in type 1 diabetes. For the study at large: Similarity in age, gender and cell yields was seen between patients and healthy donors.

General observations from the study: Type 1 diabetes patients had TCRB CDR3s that were shorter (moderately but significantly so) in all four CD4+ subsets.

The TCR sequence derives from a woman aged 18-29 years with type 1 diabetes. The sample taken for sequencing was naive CD4+ T cells from blood. The genes are TRBV5-1 and TRBJ2-7; 7 nucleotides line up with TRBD1. CDR3 sequence: CASRYSGTESYEQYF. In DNA form, the CDR3 reads TGCGCCAGCAGATACTCCGGGACAGAGTCCTACGAGCAGTACTTC.